These T cell receptor beta chains were read from a single sample in a study of blood T cell repertoires in COVID-19. TCRdb's copy holds only in-frame clones and misses some; the assay was immunoSEQ multiplex PCR. The sample consists of under 200,000 clones, roughly 93% of them appearing once. Sequencing was carried out using peripheral blood. The receptor source for this set is a man in his late teens or twenties with acute or convalescent COVID-19. Each CDR3 is given with its conserved first and last residue. A D gene is named only where the DNA matches it firmly. Size values are once, few and many counts, or a class for expanded clones, and some rows have none.

j_gene	v_gene	d_gene	abundance	CDR3aa	CDR3nt
TRBJ1-5	TRBV7-2	.	.	CASSPSSGQPQHF	TGTGCCAGCAGCCCCTCGAGCGGTCAGCCCCAGCATTTT
TRBJ2-7	TRBV4-2	TRBD2	.	CASSHQQKGLASYEQYF	TGTGCCAGCAGCCATCAACAAAAGGGACTAGCCTCCTACGAGCAGTACTTC
TRBJ1-2	TRBV27	.	.	CASSLQGYGYTF	TGTGCCAGCAGTCTCCAGGGCTATGGCTACACCTTC
TRBJ1-1	TRBV5-4	.	.	CASSFGRVNTEAFF	TGTGCCAGCAGCTTCGGCAGGGTGAACACTGAAGCTTTCTTT
TRBJ2-3	TRBV20-1	TRBD2	.	CSASRPLAGGSTDTQYF	TGCAGTGCTAGTCGACCTTTAGCGGGAGGCAGCACAGATACGCAGTATTTT
TRBJ1-5	TRBV30	.	.	CAWSITNQPQHF	TGTGCCTGGAGTATTACAAATCAGCCCCAGCATTTT
TRBJ2-3	TRBV29-1	TRBD2	.	CSVKFPAGGLGDTQYF	TGCAGCGTTAAATTTCCAGCGGGGGGGCTAGGAGATACGCAGTATTTT
TRBJ1-5	TRBV10-2	.	.	CASSESQAAGQPQHF	TGCGCCAGCAGTGAGTCCCAGGCCGCGGGCCAGCCCCAGCATTTT
TRBJ2-3	TRBV7-8	TRBD2	.	CASILRGGEDTQYF	TGTGCCAGCATCCTACGGGGGGGCGAAGATACGCAGTATTTT
TRBJ1-1	TRBV9	.	.	CASSPRGTEAFF	TGTGCCAGCAGCCCCCGGGGGACTGAAGCTTTCTTT
TRBJ1-4	TRBV10-2	TRBD1	.	CASKQGADEKLFF	TGCGCCAGCAAACAGGGGGCGGATGAAAAACTGTTTTTT
TRBJ1-1	TRBV6-1	.	.	CASSEGGPIQAFF	TGTGCCAGCAGTGAGGGGGGGCCGATCCAAGCTTTCTTT
TRBJ2-1	TRBV5-4	.	.	CASSLAGMDNEQFF	TGTGCCAGCAGCTTGGCGGGAATGGACAATGAGCAGTTCTTC
TRBJ1-4	TRBV6-5	.	.	CASKETVNEKLFF	TGTGCCAGCAAGGAGACAGTAAATGAAAAACTGTTTTTT
TRBJ2-1	TRBV25-1	TRBD1	.	CASSRDRNEQFF	TGTGCCAGCAGCCGGGACAGGAATGAGCAGTTCTTC
TRBJ1-2	TRBV7-9	TRBD1	.	CASSLRNYGQGGYGYTF	TGTGCCAGCAGCTTAAGGAACTACGGGCAGGGGGGCTATGGCTACACCTTC
TRBJ2-7	TRBV6-5	TRBD1	.	CASKDRDLYEQYF	TGTGCCAGCAAGGACAGGGACCTATACGAGCAGTACTTC
TRBJ2-2	TRBV11-2	TRBD2	.	CASSSPWGISGGNTGELFF	TGTGCCAGCAGCTCCCCATGGGGAATTAGCGGGGGGAACACCGGGGAGCTGTTTTTT
TRBJ1-1	TRBV7-9	TRBD1	few	CASSAGTGRSTEAFF	TGTGCCAGCAGCGCCGGGACAGGGAGGAGCACTGAAGCTTTCTTT
TRBJ2-3	TRBV2	TRBD2	.	CASSEDPFVPSGGKDTQYF	TGTGCCAGCAGTGAAGATCCGTTTGTCCCGAGCGGGGGGAAAGATACGCAGTATTTT
TRBJ1-2	TRBV19	TRBD1	.	CASSQDRGWYGYTF	TGTGCCAGTAGTCAAGACAGGGGGTGGTATGGCTACACCTTC
TRBJ1-2	TRBV28	.	.	CASSSRINYGYTF	TGTGCCAGCAGCTCCAGGATTAACTATGGCTACACCTTC
TRBJ1-3	TRBV18	.	.	CASSPNPLGLSGNTIYF	TGTGCCAGCTCACCGAACCCCCTGGGCCTCTCTGGAAACACCATATATTTT
TRBJ2-3	TRBV30	TRBD2	.	CAWRATSGGEHTQYF	TGTGCCTGGAGGGCGACTAGCGGGGGGGAACATACGCAGTATTTT
TRBJ1-1	TRBV7-6	TRBD1	.	CASSFGTVNTEAFF	TGTGCCAGCAGCTTTGGGACAGTTAACACTGAAGCTTTCTTT
TRBJ2-3	TRBV5-1	.	.	CASSLARTDTQYF	TGCGCCAGCAGCTTGGCCAGAACAGATACGCAGTATTTT
TRBJ2-3	TRBV4-2	TRBD2	.	CASSQEGLVGTDTQYF	TGTGCCAGCAGCCAAGAGGGACTAGTGGGAACAGATACGCAGTATTTT
TRBJ2-1	TRBV11-2	.	.	CASSLGGLRGHNEQFF	TGTGCCAGCAGCTTAGGTGGCCTCCGAGGGCACAATGAGCAGTTCTTC
TRBJ1-2	TRBV5-1	.	.	CASSSPGLNYGYTF	TGCGCCAGCAGCTCACCGGGACTAAACTATGGCTACACCTTC
TRBJ2-5	TRBV5-6	TRBD1	.	CASNDGTGLGETQYF	TGTGCCAGCAACGATGGGACAGGGCTTGGAGAGACCCAGTACTTC
TRBJ2-1	TRBV6-5	TRBD2	.	CASSYNERGGSEQFF	TGTGCCAGCAGTTACAATGAGCGGGGGGGCAGTGAGCAGTTCTTC
TRBJ2-3	TRBV4-1	TRBD2	.	CASSHIAGVRDTQYF	TGCGCCAGCAGCCACATAGCGGGAGTGAGAGATACGCAGTATTTT